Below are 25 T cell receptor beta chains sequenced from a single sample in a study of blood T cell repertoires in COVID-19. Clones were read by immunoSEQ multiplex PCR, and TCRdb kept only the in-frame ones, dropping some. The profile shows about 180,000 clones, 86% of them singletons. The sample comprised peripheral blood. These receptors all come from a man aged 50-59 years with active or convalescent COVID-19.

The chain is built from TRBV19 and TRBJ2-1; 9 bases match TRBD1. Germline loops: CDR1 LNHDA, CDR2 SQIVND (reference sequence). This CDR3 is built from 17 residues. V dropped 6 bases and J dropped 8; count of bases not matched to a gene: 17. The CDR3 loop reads CASRNPPGTGWGDEQFF. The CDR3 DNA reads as TGTGCCAGTAGAAACCCCCCGGGGACAGGGTGGGGTGATGAGCAGTTCTTC.

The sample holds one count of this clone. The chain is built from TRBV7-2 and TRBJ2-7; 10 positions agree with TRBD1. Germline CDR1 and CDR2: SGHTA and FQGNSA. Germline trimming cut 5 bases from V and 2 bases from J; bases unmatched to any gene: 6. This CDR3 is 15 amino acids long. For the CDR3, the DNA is TGTGCCAGCAGCGCCCGGACAGGGGGTACCTACGAGCAGTACTTC. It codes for CASSARTGGTYEQYF.

In DNA, the CDR3 is TGTGCCAGCAGCTGGGGGGGAGCGGAGGATGAGCAGTTCTTC. Residues: CASSWGGAEDEQFF. This chain uses TRBV11-3 with TRBJ2-1, with TRBD2 matching 7 bases. This CDR3 is built from 14 residues. CDR1 SGHNT and CDR2 YENEEA come from the germline V gene. Trimming cost V 4 bases and J 8 bases; bases outside gene matches: 8.

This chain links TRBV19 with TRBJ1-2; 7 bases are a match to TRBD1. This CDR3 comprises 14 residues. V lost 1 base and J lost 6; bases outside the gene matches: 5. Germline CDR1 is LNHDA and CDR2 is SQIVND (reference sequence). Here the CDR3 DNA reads TGTGCCAGTAGTATAGGACAGGGAGGAAATGGCTACACCTTC. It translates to CASSIGQGGNGYTF.

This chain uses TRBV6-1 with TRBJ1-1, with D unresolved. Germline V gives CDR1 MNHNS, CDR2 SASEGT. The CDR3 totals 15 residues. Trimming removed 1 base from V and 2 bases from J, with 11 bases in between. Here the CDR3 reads CASSEVRLFNTEAFF. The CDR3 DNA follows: TGTGCCAGCAGTGAAGTTCGGTTATTTAACACTGAAGCTTTCTTT.

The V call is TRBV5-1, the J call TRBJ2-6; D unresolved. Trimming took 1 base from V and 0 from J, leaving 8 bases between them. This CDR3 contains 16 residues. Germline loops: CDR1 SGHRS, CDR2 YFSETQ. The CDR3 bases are TGCGCCAGCAGCTTGCCTACCTCCTCTGGGGCCAACGTCCTGACTTTC. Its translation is CASSLPTSSGANVLTF. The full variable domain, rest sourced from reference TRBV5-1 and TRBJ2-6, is KAGVTQTPRYLIKTRGQQVTLSCSPISGHRSVSWYQQTPGQGLQFLFEYFSETQRNKGNFPGRFSGRQFSNSRSEMNVSTLELGDSALYLCASSLPTSSGANVLTFGAGSRLTVL.

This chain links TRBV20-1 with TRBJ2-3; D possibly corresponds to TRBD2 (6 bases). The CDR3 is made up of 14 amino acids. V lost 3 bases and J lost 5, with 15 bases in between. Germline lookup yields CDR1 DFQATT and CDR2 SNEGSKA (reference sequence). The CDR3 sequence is CSASPGGGRDTQYF. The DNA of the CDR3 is TGCAGTGCTAGTCCCGGGGGTGGAAGAGATACGCAGTATTTT.

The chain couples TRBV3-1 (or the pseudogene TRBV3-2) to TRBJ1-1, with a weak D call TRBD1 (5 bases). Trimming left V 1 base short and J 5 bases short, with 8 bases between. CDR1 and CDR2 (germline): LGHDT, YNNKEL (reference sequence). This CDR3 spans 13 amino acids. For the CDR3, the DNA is TGTGCCAGCAGCCAAGCAGGGCGAACTGAAGCTTTCTTT. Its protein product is CASSQAGRTEAFF.

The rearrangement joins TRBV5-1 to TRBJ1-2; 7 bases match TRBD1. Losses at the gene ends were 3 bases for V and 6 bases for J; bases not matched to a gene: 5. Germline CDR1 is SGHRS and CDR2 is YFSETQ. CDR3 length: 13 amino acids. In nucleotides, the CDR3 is TGCGCCAGCAGCTCACAGGGGTTTAATGGCTACACCTTC. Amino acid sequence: CASSSQGFNGYTF.

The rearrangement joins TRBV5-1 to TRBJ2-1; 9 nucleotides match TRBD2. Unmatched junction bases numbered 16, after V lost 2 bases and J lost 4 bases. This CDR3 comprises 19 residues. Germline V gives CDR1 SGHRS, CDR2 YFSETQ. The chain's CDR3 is CASSFWASGVSWGYNEQFF. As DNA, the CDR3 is TGCGCCAGCAGCTTTTGGGCTAGCGGGGTGTCGTGGGGATACAATGAGCAGTTCTTC.

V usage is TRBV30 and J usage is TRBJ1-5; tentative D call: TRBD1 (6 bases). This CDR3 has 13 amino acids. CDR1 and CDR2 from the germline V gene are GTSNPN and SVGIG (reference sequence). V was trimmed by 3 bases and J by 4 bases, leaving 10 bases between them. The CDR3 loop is CAWSHRENQPQHF. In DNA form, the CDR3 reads TGTGCCTGGAGCCACAGGGAGAATCAGCCCCAGCATTTT.

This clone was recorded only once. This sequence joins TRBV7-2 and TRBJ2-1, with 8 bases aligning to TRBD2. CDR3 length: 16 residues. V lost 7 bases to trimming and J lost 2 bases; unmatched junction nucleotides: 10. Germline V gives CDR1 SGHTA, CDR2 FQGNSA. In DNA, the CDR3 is TGTGCCAGCACCGGGGGGGGCGGGAGGACCTACAATGAGCAGTTCTTC. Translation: CASTGGGGRTYNEQFF. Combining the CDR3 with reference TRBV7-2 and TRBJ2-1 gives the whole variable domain GAGVSQSPSNKVTEKGKDVELRCDPISGHTALYWYRQSLGQGLEFLIYFQGNSAPDKSGLPSDRFSAERTGGSVSTLTIQRTQQEDSAVYLCASTGGGGRTYNEQFFGPGTRLTVL.

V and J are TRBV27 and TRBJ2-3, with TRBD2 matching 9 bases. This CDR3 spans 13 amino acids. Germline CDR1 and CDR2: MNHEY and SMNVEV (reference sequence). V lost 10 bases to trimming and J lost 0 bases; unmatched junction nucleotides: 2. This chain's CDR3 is CAIAGGSTDTQYF. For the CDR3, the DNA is TGTGCCATCGCGGGAGGGAGCACAGATACGCAGTATTTT.

CDR3 sequence reads: CASSNTGTDTQYF. CDR3 DNA sequence: TGTGCCAGTAGTAATACGGGGACAGATACGCAGTATTTT. The chain employs TRBV19 and TRBJ2-3, with D possibly TRBD2 on 5 matching bases. The CDR3 is 13 amino acids. The germline gives CDR1 LNHDA, CDR2 SQIVND (reference sequence). V lost 4 bases and J 3 bases, leaving 8 bases between the germline ends.

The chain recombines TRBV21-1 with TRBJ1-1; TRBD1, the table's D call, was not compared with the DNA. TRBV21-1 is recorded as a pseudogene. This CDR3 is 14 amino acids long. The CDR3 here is CASSRTVTGTEAFF. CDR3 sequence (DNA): TGTGCCAGCAGCAGGACAGTCACAGGGACTGAAGCTTTCTTT.

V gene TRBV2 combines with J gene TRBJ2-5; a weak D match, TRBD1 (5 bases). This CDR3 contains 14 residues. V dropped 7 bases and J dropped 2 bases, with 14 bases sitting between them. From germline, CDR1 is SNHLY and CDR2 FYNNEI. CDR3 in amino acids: CASTRVFGQETQYF. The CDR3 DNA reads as TGTGCCAGCACCAGGGTCTTCGGGCAAGAGACCCAGTACTTC. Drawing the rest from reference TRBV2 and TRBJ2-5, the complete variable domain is EPEVTQTPSHQVTQMGQEVILRCVPISNHLYFYWYRQILGQKVEFLVSFYNNEISEKSEIFDDQFSVERPDGSNFTLKIRSTKLEDSAMYFCASTRVFGQETQYFGPGTRLLVL.

CDR3 sequence reads: CASSLGTGTFETQYF. The CDR3 DNA is TGTGCCAGCAGCTTAGGGACAGGGACTTTCGAGACCCAGTACTTC. This chain connects TRBV7-2 to TRBJ2-5, with 8 bases fitting TRBD1. There are 15 residues in the CDR3. V dropped 1 base and J dropped 5; count of bases not matched to a gene: 6. Germline V gene data show CDR1 as SGHTA and CDR2 as FQGNSA.

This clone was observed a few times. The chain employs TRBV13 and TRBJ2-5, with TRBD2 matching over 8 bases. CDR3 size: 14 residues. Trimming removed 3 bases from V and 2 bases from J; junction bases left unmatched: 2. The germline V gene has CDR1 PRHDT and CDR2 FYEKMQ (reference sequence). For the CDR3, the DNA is TGTGCCAGCAGCTTCACTAGCGGACAAGAGACCCAGTACTTC. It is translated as CASSFTSGQETQYF. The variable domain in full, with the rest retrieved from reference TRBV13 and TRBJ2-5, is AAGVIQSPRHLIKEKRETATLKCYPIPRHDTVYWYQQGPGQDPQFLISFYEKMQSDKGSIPDRFSAQQFSDYHSELNMSSLELGDSALYFCASSFTSGQETQYFGPGTRLLVL.

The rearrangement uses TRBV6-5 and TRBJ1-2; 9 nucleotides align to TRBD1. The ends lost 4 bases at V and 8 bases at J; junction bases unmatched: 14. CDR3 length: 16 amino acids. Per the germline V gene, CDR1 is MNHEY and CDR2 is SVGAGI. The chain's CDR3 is CASSSSSRDRERGYTF. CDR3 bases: TGTGCCAGCAGTTCATCGTCCCGGGACAGGGAGCGGGGCTACACCTTC.

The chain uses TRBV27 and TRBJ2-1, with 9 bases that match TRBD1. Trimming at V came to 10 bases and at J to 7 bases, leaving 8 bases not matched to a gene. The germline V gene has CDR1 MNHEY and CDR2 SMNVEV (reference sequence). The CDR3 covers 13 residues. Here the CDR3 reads CATTTGGENEQFF. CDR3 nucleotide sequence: TGTGCCACAACGACAGGGGGGGAGAATGAGCAGTTCTTC.

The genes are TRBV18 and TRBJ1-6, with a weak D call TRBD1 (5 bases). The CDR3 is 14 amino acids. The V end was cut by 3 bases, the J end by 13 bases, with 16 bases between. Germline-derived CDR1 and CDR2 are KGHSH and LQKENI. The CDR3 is CASSPEGPPVPLHF. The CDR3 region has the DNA TGTGCCAGCTCACCGGAGGGGCCGCCGGTTCCCCTCCACTTT.

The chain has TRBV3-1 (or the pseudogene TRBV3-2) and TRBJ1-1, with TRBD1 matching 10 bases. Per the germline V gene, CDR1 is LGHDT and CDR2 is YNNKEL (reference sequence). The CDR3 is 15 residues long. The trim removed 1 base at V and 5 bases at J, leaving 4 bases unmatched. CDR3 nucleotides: TGTGCCAGCAGCCAAGGGGGGACAGGGGTGACTGAAGCTTTCTTT. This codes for CASSQGGTGVTEAFF.

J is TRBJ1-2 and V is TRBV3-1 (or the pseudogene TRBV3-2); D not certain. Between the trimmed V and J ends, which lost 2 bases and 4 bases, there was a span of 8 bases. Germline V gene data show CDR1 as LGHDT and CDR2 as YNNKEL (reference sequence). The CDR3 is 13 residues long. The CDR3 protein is CASSQPGRYGYTF. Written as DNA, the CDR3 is TGTGCCAGCAGCCAACCGGGTCGCTATGGCTACACCTTC.

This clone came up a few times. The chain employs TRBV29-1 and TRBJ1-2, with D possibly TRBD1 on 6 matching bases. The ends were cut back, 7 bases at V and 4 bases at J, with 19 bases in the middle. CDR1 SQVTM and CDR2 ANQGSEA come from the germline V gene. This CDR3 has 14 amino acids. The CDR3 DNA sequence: TGCAGCGCCACCCCTTCAGGGGAGGGCTATGGCTACACCTTC. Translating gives CSATPSGEGYGYTF.

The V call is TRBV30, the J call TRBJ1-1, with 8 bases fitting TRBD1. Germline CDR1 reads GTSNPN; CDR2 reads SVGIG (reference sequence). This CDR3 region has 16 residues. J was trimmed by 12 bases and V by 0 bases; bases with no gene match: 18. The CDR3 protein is CAWSVRGQERIRVTFF. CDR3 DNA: TGTGCCTGGAGTGTACGGGGACAGGAAAGGATCCGGGTTACTTTCTTT. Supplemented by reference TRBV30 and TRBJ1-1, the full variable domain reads SQTIHQWPATLVQPVGSPLSLECTVEGTSNPNLYWYRQAAGRGLQLLFYSVGIGQISSEVPQNLSASRPQDRQFILSSKKLLLSDSGFYLCAWSVRGQERIRVTFFGQGTRLTVV.